This T cell receptor beta chain was captured by sequencing in a study of cytomegalovirus exposure and HLA in healthy donors. Use of 60 Vbeta and 13 Jbeta primers characterized the PCR. Here immunoSEQ multiplex PCR was the method, and the copy in TCRdb shows in-frame clones only, minus some. The repertoire consists of around 85,000 clones, with 70% to 75% occurring once and the leading ten covering around 3.9%. Points from the study as a whole: In a later analysis, across HLA loci, associated TCR counts were highest for DRB1, lowest for HLA-C. It was reportedly the case that the classifier diagnosed cytomegalovirus status with high specificity and sensitivity.

These donors counted as nominally healthy when sampled, but unrecorded immune exposures were likely. Comment on this clone: Its antigen is still unknown.

The length of the CDR3 is 16 residues. The V and J ends lost 4 bases and 2 bases respectively, with 17 bases between them. Germline V gene data show CDR1 as SGDLS and CDR2 as YYNGEE. The chain joins TRBV9 to TRBJ2-3, with a possible D match to TRBD2 (6 bases). This clonotype was obtained from a man aged 55 to 69 in good health and CMV-seronegative. What was sequenced was PBMCs. The CDR3 region has the DNA TGTGCCAGCAGCCCGCACCCGGCGGGGTCCACAGATACGCAGTATTTT. Amino acids: CASSPHPAGSTDTQYF. The whole variable domain, remainder taken from reference TRBV9 and TRBJ2-3, is DSGVTQTPKHLITATGQRVTLRCSPRSGDLSVYWYQQSLDQGLQFLIQYYNGEERAKGNILERFSAQQFPDLHSELNLSSLELGDSALYFCASSPHPAGSTDTQYFGPGTRLTVL.